This T cell receptor beta chain was observed in a study of OX40 agonist ivuxolimab in advanced cancers. The wider study: An agonistic human IgG2 monoclonal antibody against OX40 (CD134) was given. Findings and caveats of the study: Some of the nonresponding patients also showed low levels of normalized T-cell clonal expansion.

TCRdb's copy holds only in-frame clones and misses some; the assay was immunoSEQ multiplex PCR. The sample has about 64,000 clones, roughly 89% seen once; the top ten hold over 2.5%. This CDR3 region has 15 residues. Germline V gene data show CDR1 as SGHRS and CDR2 as YFSETQ. V gave up 0 bases and J gave up 3 bases, with 11 bases separating them. This clone was recorded once. Its antigen remains unknown. Sequencing used CD4+ or CD8+ T cells sorted from blood, obtained in a trial of the OX40 agonist ivuxolimab. The chain employs TRBV5-1 and TRBJ2-3; D is unclear. The sequence derives from an adult with an advanced solid tumor such as melanoma, head and neck, liver or kidney cancer. The CDR3 here is CASSLVGRVTDTQYF. The CDR3, as DNA: TGCGCCAGCAGCTTGGTTGGTCGGGTGACAGATACGCAGTATTTT.